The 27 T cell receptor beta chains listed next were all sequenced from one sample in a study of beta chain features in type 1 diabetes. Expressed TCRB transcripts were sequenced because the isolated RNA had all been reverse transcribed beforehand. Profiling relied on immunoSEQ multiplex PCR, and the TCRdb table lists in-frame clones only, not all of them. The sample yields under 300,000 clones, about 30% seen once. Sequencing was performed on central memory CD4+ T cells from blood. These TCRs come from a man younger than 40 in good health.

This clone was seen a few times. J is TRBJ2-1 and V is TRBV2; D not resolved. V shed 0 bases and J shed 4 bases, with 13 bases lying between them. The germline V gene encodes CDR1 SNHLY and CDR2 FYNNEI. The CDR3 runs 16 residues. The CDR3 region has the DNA TGTGCCAGCAGTGAAGCGCTAGACTCGTTTTACAATGAGCAGTTCTTC. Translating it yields CASSEALDSFYNEQFF.

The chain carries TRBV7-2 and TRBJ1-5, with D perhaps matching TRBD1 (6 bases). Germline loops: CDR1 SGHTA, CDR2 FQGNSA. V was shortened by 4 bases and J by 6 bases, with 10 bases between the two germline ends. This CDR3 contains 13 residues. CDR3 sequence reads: CASSSARGQPQHF. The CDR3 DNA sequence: TGTGCCAGCAGCTCCGCCAGGGGTCAGCCCCAGCATTTT. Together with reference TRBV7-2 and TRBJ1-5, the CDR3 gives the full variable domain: GAGVSQSPSNKVTEKGKDVELRCDPISGHTALYWYRQSLGQGLEFLIYFQGNSAPDKSGLPSDRFSAERTGGSVSTLTIQRTQQEDSAVYLCASSSARGQPQHFGDGTRLSIL.

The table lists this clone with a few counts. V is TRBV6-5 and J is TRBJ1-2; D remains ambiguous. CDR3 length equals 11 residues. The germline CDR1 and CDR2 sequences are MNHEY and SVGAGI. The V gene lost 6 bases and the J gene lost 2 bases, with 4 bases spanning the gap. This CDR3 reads CASRRNYGYTF. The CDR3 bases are TGTGCCAGCAGGAGGAACTATGGCTACACCTTC.

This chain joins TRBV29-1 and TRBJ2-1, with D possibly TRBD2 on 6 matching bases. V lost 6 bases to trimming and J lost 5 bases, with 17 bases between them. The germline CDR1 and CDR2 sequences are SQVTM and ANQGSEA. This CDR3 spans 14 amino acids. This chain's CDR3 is CSVAVGLPHNEQFF. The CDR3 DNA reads TGCAGCGTCGCCGTGGGACTCCCTCACAATGAGCAGTTCTTC.

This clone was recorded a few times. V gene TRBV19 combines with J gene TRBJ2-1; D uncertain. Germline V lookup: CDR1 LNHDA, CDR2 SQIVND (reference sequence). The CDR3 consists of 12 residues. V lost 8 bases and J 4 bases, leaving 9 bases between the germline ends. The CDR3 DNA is TGTGCCAGTGCCGCCCGATACAATGAGCAGTTCTTC. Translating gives CASAARYNEQFF.

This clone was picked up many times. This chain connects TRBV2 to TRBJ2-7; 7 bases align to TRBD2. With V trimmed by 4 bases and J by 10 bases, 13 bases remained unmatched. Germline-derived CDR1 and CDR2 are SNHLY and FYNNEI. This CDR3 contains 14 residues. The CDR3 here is CASSVETSHARQYF. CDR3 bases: TGTGCCAGCAGTGTAGAGACTAGCCATGCTAGACAGTACTTC.

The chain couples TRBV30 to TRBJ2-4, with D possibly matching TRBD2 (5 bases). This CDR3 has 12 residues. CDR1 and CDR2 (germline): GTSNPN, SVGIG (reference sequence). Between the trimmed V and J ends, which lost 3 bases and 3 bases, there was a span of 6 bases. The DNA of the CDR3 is TGTGCCTGGAGCCGGGACAAAAACATTCAGTACTTC. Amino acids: CAWSRDKNIQYF.

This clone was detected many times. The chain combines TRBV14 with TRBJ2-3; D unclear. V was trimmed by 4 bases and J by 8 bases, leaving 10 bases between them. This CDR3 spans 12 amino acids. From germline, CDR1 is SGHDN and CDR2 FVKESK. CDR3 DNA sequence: TGTGCCAGCAGCCGAGACCGTGGTACGCAGTATTTT. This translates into CASSRDRGTQYF.

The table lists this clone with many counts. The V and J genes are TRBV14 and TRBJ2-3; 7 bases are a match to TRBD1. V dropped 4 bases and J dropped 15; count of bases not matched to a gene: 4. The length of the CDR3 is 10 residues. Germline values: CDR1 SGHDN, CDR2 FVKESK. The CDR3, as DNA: TGTGCCAGCAGCCTAACAGGGGTCTATTTT. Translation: CASSLTGVYF.

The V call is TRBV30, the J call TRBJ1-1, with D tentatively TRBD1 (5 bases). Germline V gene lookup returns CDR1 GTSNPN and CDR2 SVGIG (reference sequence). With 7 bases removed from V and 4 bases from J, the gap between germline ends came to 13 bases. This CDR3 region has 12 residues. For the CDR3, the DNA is TGTGCCTCTCAAAAGGGGAGCACTGAAGCTTTCTTT. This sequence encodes CASQKGSTEAFF.

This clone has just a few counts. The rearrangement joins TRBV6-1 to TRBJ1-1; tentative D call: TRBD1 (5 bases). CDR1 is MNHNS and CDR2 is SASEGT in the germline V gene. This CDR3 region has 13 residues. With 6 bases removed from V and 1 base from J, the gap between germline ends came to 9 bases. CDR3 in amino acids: CASRRTGNTEAFF. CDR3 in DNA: TGTGCCAGCAGAAGAACAGGGAACACTGAAGCTTTCTTT.

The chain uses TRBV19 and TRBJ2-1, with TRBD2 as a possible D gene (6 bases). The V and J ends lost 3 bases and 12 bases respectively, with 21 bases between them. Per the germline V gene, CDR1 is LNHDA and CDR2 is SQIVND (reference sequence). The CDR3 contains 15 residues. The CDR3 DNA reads TGTGCCAGTAGTATGCGGGAAGCCGGGGAAGGGGTGCAGTTCTTC. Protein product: CASSMREAGEGVQFF.

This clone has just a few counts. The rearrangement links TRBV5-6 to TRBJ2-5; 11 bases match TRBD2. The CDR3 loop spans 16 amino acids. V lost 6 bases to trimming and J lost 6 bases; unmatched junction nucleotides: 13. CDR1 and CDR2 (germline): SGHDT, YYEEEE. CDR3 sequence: CASMMTSGTAVKTQYF. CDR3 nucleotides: TGTGCCAGCATGATGACTAGCGGGACGGCCGTGAAGACCCAGTACTTC. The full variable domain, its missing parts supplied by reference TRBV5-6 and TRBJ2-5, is DAGVTQSPTHLIKTRGQQVTLRCSPKSGHDTVSWYQQALGQGPQFIFQYYEEEERQRGNFPDRFSGHQFPNYSSELNVNALLLGDSALYLCASMMTSGTAVKTQYFGPGTRLLVL.

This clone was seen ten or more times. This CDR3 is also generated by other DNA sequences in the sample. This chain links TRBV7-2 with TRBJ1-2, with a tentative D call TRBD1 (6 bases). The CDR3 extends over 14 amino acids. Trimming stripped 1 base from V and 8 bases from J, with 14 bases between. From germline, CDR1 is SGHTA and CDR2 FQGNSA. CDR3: CASSLVQGARGYTF. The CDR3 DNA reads TGTGCCAGCAGCTTAGTACAGGGAGCTCGGGGCTACACCTTC. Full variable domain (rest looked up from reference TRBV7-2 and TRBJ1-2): GAGVSQSPSNKVTEKGKDVELRCDPISGHTALYWYRQSLGQGLEFLIYFQGNSAPDKSGLPSDRFSAERTGGSVSTLTIQRTQQEDSAVYLCASSLVQGARGYTFGSGTRLTVV.

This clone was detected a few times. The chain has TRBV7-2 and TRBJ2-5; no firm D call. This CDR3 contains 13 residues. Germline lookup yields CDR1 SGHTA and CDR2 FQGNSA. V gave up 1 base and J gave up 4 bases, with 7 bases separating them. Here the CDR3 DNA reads TGTGCCAGCAGCTTAGAGGTGGGAGAGACCCAGTACTTC. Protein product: CASSLEVGETQYF.

CDR3 nucleotides: TGTGCCAGCAAGTACCAGACTACAGATACGCAGTATTTT. It codes for CASKYQTTDTQYF. The chain has TRBV2 and TRBJ2-3; D unclear. The ends were cut back, 7 bases at V and 3 bases at J, with 11 bases in the middle. The CDR3 contains 13 residues. Looked up from germline, CDR1 is SNHLY and CDR2 is FYNNEI.

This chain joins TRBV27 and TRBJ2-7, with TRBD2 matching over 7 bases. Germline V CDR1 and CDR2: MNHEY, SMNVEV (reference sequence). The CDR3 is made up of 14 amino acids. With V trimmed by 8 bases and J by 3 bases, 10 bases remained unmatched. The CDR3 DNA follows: TGTGCCAGCCTTGAAAGGGCTAGCGGCTACGAGCAGTACTTC. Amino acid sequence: CASLERASGYEQYF.

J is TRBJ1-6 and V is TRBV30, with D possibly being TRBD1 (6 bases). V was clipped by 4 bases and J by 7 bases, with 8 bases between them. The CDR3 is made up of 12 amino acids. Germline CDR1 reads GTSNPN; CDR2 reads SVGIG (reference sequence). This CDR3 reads CAWTGVNSPLHF. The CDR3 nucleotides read TGTGCCTGGACAGGGGTAAATTCACCCCTCCACTTT.

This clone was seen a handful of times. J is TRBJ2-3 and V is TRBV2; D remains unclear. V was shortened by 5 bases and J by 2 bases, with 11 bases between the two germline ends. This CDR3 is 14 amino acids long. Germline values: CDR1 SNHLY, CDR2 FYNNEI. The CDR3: CASSPEVLTDTQYF. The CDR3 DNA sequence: TGTGCCAGCAGTCCTGAAGTCCTCACAGATACGCAGTATTTT.

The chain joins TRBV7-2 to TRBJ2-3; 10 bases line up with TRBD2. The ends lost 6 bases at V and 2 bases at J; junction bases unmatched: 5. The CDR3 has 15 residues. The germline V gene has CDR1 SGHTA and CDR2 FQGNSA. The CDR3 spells CASRRAGGPTDTQYF. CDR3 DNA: TGTGCCAGCAGGCGAGCGGGAGGGCCCACAGATACGCAGTATTTT.

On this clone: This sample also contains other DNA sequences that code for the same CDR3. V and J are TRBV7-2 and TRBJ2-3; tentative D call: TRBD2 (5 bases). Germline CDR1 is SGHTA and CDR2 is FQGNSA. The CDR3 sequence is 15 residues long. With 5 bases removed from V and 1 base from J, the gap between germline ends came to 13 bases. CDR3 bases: TGTGCCAGCAGCCGGGGTGGCGGACGCACAGATACGCAGTATTTT. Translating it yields CASSRGGGRTDTQYF. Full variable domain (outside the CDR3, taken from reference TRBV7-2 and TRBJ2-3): GAGVSQSPSNKVTEKGKDVELRCDPISGHTALYWYRQSLGQGLEFLIYFQGNSAPDKSGLPSDRFSAERTGGSVSTLTIQRTQQEDSAVYLCASSRGGGRTDTQYFGPGTRLTVL.

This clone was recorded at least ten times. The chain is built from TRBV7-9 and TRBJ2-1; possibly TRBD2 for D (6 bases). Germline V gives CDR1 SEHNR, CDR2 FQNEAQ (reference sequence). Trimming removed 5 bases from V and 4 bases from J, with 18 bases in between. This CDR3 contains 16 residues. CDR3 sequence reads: CASSLQSGYDYNEQFF. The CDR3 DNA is TGTGCCAGCAGCCTCCAAAGCGGGTACGATTACAATGAGCAGTTCTTC.

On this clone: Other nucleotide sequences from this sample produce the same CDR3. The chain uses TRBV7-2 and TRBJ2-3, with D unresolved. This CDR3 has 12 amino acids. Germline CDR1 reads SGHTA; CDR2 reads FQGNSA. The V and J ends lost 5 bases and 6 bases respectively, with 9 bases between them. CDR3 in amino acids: CASSLLVDTQYF. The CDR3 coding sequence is TGTGCCAGCAGCCTCCTAGTGGATACGCAGTATTTT.

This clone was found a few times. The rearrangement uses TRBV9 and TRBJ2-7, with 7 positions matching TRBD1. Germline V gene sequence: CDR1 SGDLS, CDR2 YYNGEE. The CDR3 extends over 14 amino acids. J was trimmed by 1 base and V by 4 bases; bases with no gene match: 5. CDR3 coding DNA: TGTGCCAGCAGCCCCTGGGGACAGTCCTACGAGCAGTACTTC. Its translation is CASSPWGQSYEQYF.

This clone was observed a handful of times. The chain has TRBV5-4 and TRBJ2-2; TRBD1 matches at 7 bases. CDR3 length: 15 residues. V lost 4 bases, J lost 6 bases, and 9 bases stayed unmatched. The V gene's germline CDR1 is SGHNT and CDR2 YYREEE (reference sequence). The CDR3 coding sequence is TGTGCCAGCAGCATATCGACAGGGTTGGCCGGGGAGCTGTTTTTT. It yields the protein CASSISTGLAGELFF.

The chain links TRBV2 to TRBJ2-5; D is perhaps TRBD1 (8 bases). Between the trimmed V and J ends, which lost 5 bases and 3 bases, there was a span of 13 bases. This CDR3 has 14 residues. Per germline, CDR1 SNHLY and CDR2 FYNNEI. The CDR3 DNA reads TGTGCCAGCAGTAGACAGGGGAGGGAAGAGACCCAGTACTTC. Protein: CASSRQGREETQYF.

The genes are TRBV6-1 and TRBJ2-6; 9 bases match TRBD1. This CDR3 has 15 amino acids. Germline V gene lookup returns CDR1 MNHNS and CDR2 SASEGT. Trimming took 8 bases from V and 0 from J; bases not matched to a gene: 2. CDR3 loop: CASGTGNSGANVLTF. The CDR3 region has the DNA TGTGCCAGCGGGACAGGGAACTCTGGGGCCAACGTCCTGACTTTC.